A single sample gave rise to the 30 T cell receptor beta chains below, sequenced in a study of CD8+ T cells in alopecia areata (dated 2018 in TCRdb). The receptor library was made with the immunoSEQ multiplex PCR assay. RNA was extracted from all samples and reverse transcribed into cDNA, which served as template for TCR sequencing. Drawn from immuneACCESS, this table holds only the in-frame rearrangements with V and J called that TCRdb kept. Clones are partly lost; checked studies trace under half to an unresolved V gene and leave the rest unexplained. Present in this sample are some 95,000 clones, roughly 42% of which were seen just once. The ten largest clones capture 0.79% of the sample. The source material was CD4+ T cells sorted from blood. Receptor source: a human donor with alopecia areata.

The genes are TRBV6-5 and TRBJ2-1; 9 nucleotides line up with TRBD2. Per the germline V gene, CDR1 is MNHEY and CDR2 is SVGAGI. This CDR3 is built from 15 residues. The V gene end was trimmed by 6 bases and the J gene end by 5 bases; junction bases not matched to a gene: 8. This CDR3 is CASRTGTSFDNEQFF. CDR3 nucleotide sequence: TGTGCCAGCAGAACCGGGACTAGCTTCGACAATGAGCAGTTCTTC.

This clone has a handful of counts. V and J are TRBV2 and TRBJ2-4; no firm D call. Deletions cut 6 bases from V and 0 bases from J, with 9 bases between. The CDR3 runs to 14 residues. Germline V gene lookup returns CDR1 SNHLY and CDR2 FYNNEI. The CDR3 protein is CASSRRIAKNIQYF. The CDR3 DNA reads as TGTGCCAGCAGCCGGAGAATAGCCAAAAACATTCAGTACTTC.

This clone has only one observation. Written as DNA, the CDR3 is TGTGCCAGCAGCTTAAGGGGGACAAAAAACATTCAGTACTTC. Its protein product is CASSLRGTKNIQYF. The chain recombines TRBV7-2 with TRBJ2-4, with D perhaps matching TRBD1 (6 bases). This CDR3 spans 14 amino acids. Between the trimmed V and J ends, which lost 2 bases and 4 bases, there was a span of 9 bases. CDR1 and CDR2 from the germline V gene are SGHTA and FQGNSA.

Here the CDR3 DNA reads TGTGCCAGCAGCCCCGCTGGATTGTCAGGAACCTATGGCTACACCTTC. Its protein is CASSPAGLSGTYGYTF. The chain links TRBV7-2 to TRBJ1-2, with D unresolved. Deletions cut 5 bases from V and 4 bases from J, with 20 bases between. The CDR3 is made up of 16 amino acids. Looked up from germline, CDR1 is SGHTA and CDR2 is FQGNSA.

The CDR3 spells CASSLVSLVETQYF. The CDR3 DNA is TGTGCCAGCAGTTTGGTCTCCCTGGTTGAGACCCAGTACTTC. V is TRBV28 and J is TRBJ2-5; D gene ambiguous. Trimming removed 3 bases from V and 5 bases from J, with 13 bases in between. The germline gives CDR1 MDHEN, CDR2 SYDVKM. This CDR3 has 14 amino acids.

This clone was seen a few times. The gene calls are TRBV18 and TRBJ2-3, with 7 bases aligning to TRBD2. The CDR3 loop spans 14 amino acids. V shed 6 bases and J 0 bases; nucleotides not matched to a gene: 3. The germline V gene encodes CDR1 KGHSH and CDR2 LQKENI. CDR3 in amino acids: CASSSTSSTDTQYF. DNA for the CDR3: TGTGCCAGCTCTTCGACTAGCAGCACAGATACGCAGTATTTT.

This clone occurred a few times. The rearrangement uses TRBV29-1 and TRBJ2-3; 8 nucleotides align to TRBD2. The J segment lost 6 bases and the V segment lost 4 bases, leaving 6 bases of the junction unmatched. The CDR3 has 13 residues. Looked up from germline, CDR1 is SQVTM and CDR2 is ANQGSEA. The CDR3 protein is CSVAAGASDTQYF. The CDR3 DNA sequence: TGCAGCGTTGCAGCGGGAGCTTCTGATACGCAGTATTTT.

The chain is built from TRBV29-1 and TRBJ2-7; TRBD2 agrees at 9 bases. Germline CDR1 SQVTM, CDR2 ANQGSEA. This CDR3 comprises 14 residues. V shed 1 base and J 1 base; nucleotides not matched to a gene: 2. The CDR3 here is CSVEVSGSSYEQYF. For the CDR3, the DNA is TGCAGCGTTGAAGTTAGCGGGAGTTCCTACGAGCAGTACTTC.

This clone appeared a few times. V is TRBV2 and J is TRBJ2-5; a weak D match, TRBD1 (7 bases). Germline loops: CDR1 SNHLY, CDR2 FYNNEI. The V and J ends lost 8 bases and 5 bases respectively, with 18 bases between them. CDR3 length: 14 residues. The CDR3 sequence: CASGQRTGGETQYF. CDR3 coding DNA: TGTGCCAGCGGGCAAAGGACAGGAGGGGAGACCCAGTACTTC.

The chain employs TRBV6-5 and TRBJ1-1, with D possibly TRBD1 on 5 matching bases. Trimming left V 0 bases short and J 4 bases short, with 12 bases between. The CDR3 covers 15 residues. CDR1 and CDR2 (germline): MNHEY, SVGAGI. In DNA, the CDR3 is TGTGCCAGCAGTTACTCGAAATGGGGGGGCACTGAAGCTTTCTTT. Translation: CASSYSKWGGTEAFF.

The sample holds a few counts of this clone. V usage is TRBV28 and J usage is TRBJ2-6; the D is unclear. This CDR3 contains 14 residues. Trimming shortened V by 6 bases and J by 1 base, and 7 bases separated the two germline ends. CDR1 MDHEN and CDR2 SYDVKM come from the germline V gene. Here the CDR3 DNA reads TGTGCCAGCAGAGTAAGATCTGGGGCCAACGTCCTGACTTTC. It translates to CASRVRSGANVLTF.

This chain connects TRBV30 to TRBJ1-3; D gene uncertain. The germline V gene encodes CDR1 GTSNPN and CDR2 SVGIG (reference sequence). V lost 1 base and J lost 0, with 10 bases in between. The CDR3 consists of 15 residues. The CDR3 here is CAWSGDAFSGNTIYF. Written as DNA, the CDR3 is TGTGCCTGGAGTGGAGACGCATTCTCTGGAAACACCATATATTTT.

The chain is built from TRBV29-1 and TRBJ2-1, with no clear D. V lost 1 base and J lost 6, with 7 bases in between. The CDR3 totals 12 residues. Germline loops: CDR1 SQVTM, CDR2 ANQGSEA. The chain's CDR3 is CSVEVLPNEQFF. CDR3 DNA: TGCAGCGTTGAAGTCTTGCCCAATGAGCAGTTCTTC.

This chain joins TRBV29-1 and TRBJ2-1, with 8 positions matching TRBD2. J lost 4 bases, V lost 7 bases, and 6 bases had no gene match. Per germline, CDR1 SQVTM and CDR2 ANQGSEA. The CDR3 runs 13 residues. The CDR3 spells CSETSALYNEQFF. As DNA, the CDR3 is TGCAGCGAGACTAGCGCACTATACAATGAGCAGTTCTTC.

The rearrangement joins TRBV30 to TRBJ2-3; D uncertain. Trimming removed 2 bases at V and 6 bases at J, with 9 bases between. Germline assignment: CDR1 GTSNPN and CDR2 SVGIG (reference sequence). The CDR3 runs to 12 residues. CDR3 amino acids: CAWSTAADTQYF. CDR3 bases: TGTGCCTGGAGTACCGCGGCTGATACGCAGTATTTT.

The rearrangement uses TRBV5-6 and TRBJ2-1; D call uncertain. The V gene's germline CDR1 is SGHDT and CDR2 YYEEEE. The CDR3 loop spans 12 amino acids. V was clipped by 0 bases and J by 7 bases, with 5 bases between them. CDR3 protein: CASSLGGNEQFF. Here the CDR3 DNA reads TGTGCCAGCAGCTTGGGGGGAAATGAGCAGTTCTTC.

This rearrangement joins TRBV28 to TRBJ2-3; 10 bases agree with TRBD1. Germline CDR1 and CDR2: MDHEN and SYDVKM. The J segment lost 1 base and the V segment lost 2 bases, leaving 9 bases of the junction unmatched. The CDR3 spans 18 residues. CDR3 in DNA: TGTGCCAGCAGTTTACAGTTTACTGGGACAGGGGGCACAGATACGCAGTATTTT. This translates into CASSLQFTGTGGTDTQYF.

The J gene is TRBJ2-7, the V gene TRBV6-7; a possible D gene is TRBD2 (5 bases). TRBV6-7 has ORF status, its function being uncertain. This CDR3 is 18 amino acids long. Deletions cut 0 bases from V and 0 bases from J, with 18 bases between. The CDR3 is CASSYSREPSTHSYEQYF. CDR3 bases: TGTGCCAGCAGTTACTCACGGGAACCCTCAACCCACTCCTACGAGCAGTACTTC.

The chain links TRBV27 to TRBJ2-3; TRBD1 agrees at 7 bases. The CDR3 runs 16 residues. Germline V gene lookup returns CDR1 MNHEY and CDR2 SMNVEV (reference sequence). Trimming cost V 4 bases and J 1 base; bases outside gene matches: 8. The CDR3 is CASSSLWDSGTDTQYF. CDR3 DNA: TGTGCCAGCAGTTCCCTTTGGGACAGCGGCACAGATACGCAGTATTTT.

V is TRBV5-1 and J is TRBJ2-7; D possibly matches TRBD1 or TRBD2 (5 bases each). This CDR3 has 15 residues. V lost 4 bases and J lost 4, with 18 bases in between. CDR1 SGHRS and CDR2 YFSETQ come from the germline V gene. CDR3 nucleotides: TGCGCCAGCAGCGGAGGACCGGGACGTTTGTACGAGCAGTACTTC. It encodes CASSGGPGRLYEQYF.

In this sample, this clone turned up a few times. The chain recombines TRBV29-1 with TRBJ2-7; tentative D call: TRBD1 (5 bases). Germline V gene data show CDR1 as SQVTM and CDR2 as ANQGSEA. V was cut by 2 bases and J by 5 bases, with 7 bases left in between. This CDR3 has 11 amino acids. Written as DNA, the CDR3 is TGCAGCGTTGAAACAGGCCACGAGCAGTACTTC. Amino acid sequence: CSVETGHEQYF.

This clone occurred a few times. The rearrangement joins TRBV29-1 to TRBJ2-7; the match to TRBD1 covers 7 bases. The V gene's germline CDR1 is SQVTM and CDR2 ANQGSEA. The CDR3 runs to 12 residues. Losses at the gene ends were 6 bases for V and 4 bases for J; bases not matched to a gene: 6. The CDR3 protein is CSVGTEGYEQYF. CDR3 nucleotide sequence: TGCAGCGTGGGGACAGAAGGATACGAGCAGTACTTC.

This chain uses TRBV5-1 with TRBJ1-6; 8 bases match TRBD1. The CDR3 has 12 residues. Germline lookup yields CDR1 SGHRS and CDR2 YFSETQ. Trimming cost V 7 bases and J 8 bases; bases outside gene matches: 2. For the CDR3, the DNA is TGCGCCAGCGGACAGGGTGATTCACCCCTCCACTTT. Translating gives CASGQGDSPLHF.

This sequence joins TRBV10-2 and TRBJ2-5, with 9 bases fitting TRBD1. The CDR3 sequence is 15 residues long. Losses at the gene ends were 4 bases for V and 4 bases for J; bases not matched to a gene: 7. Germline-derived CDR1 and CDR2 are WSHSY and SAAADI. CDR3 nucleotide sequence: TGCGCCAGCAGTGTAAACAGGGGGCTCCGAGAGACCCAGTACTTC. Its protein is CASSVNRGLRETQYF.

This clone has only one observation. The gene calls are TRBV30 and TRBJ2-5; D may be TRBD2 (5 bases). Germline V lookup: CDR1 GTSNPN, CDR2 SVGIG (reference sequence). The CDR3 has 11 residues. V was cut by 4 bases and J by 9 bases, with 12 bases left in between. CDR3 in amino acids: CAWKTGSSQYF. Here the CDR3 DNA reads TGTGCCTGGAAGACGGGGTCTTCCCAGTACTTC.

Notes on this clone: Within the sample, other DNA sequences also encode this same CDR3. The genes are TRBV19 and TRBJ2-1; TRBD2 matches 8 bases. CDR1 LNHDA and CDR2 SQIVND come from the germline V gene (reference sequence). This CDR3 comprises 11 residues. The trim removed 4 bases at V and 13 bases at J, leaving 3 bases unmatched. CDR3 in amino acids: CASSTGLGQFF. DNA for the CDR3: TGTGCCAGTAGTACGGGACTAGGCCAGTTCTTC.

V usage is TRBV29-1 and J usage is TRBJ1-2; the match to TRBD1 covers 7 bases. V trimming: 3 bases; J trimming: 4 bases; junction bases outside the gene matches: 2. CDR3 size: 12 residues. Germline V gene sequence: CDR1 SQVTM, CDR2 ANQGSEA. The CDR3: CSVEPGGYGYTF. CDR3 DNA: TGCAGCGTTGAGCCAGGGGGCTATGGCTACACCTTC.

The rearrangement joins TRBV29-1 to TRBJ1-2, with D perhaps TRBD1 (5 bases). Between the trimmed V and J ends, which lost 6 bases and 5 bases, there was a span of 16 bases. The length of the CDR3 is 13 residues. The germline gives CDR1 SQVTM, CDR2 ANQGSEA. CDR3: CSVSPRQNYGYTF. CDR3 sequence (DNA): TGCAGCGTCTCTCCGAGACAGAATTATGGCTACACCTTC.

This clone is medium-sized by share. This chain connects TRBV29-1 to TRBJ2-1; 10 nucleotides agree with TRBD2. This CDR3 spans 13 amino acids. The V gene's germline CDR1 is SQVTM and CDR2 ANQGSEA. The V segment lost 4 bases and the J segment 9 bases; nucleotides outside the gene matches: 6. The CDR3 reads CSVGSGRSSEQFF. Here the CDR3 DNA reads TGCAGCGTTGGTAGCGGGAGGTCTAGTGAGCAGTTCTTC.

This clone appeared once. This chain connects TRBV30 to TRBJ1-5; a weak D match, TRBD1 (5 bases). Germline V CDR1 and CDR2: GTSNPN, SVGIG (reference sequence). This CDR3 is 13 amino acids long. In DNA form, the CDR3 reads TGTGCTTCGAACCAGGGAGGTGATCAGCCCCAGCATTTT. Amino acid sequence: CASNQGGDQPQHF.